This TCR beta chain derives from a study of blood T cells in healthy people across ages. Next came a second PCR, run for roughly 6 to 11 cycles, which used a sample-barcoded 5' primer along with a J-beta primer mix. TCRdb reprocessed the 5' RACE reads via MiXCR and lists one record per CDR3 protein. The sample carries 1.5 million to 2 million distinct CDR3 sequences, roughly 30% recorded once. Each sample had at least 6 million PBMCs isolated. As to this clonotype: Antigen: not known.

Broader study findings: The unsorted PBMCs prevented any conclusive comparison of naive versus antigen-experienced cells. Significant beta diversity loss was already apparent by age approximately 37, declining roughly linearly.

The length of the CDR3 is 17 residues. V was shortened by 1 base and J by 0 bases, with 13 bases between the two germline ends. Germline V gives CDR1 MNHEY, CDR2 SMNVEV (reference sequence). Specimen: blood. This clonotype was sampled from a woman aged 25 to 39 in good health. This chain joins TRBV27 and TRBJ2-1; D call uncertain. The DNA for the CDR3 is TGTGCCAGCAGTTTATGGCAGGCGTCGAGCTCCTACAATGAGCAGTTCTTC. This codes for CASSLWQASSSYNEQFF.